This is a list of T cell receptor beta chains from one sample in a study of CD8 T cells in cerebrospinal fluid in Alzheimer's disease. No DNA is given; TCRdb re-called the 10x single-cell sequencing reads and lists each CDR3 protein once. The specimen's table records 1,500 to 2,000 distinct CDR3 sequences. The specimen was cerebrospinal fluid. These receptors all stem from a human donor in good health. Each CDR3 is given with its conserved first and last residue. Each record gives: V gene, J gene, clone size, CDR3 protein. A row's size may be missing; if present it is once, few, many or a size class.

>TRBV6-5|TRBJ2-7|medium-sized
CASSYSITYEQYF
>TRBV6-5|TRBJ2-7|medium-sized
CASSTGTVDEQYF
>TRBV9|TRBJ2-7|medium-sized
CASSFSGTDEQYF
>TRBV7-2|TRBJ2-3|medium-sized
CASSFGPGDTQYF
>TRBV3-1|TRBJ2-1|medium-sized
CASSQLTSGRYNNEQFF
>TRBV6-2/TRBV6-3|TRBJ1-5|medium-sized
CASSYVGPGNQPQHF
>TRBV7-3|TRBJ2-6|medium-sized
CASSPPSRSGANVLTF
>TRBV6-2/TRBV6-3|TRBJ1-1|large
CASSPPSTGLNTEAFF
>TRBV7-2|TRBJ2-7|large
CASSRQGFYEQYF
>TRBV18|TRBJ2-7|medium-sized
CASSQQGIYEQYF
>TRBV9|TRBJ2-7|medium-sized
CASSVANGPAAEQYF
>TRBV7-2|TRBJ2-3|medium-sized
CASSTLGAGGTDTQYF
>TRBV3-1|TRBJ2-7|medium-sized
CASSQVPHEQYF
>TRBV12-3/TRBV12-4|TRBJ1-1|medium-sized
CASSRGENTEAFF
>TRBV7-9|TRBJ1-1|large
CASSSRGQTEAFF
>TRBV15|TRBJ2-7|medium-sized
CATSPHRAEQYF
>TRBV24-1|TRBJ2-5|medium-sized
CATSDMGQGDETQYF
>TRBV5-1|TRBJ2-5|-
CASRYVEETQYF
>TRBV6-2/TRBV6-3|TRBJ2-6|large
CASSYGISGANVLTF
>TRBV4-3|TRBJ2-3|large
CASSPTGPTDTQYF
>TRBV29-1|TRBJ1-1|-
CSANLVPEISTEAFF
>TRBV20-1|TRBJ1-5|medium-sized
CSASRRSSNQPQHF
>TRBV20-1|TRBJ2-1|medium-sized
CSATVGTSGSYNEQFF
>TRBV4-1|TRBJ2-3|medium-sized
CASSQDEGRASGKTDTQYF
>TRBV28|TRBJ1-6|medium-sized
CASSRASNSPLHF
>TRBV2|TRBJ1-1|medium-sized
CASTFTGANTEAFF
>TRBV20-1|TRBJ1-1|large
CSARAATRGDTEAFF
>TRBV6-2/TRBV6-3|TRBJ2-7|medium-sized
CASGISGSGYF
>TRBV7-3|TRBJ2-7|large
CASSPRGSLYDEQYF
>TRBV20-1|TRBJ2-3|medium-sized
CSARQGTYSDTQYF